The 2 T cell receptor beta chains in this list originate from one sample, sequenced in a study of regulatory T cells in long-lasting Graves disease. Time point denoted: newly diagnosed GD, antithyroid drugs for less than 3 months. PBMC RNA was the source of the TCR library. According to the study, TCR beta libraries were built with iRepertoire HTBI primers and CDR3-region Arm-PCR. TCRdb independently ran MiXCR on the multiplex PCR reads; one entry per CDR3 protein. The sample has 350,000 to 500,000 distinct CDR3 sequences; roughly 15% are singletons. These data also featured in a second study, about T cells in Graves' hyperthyroidism and ophthalmopathy.

Specimen: peripheral blood mononuclear cells (PBMCs), collected at new diagnosis, from a patient treated with antithyroid drugs. Source of these receptors: a young woman with Graves disease.

The sample holds many counts of this clonotype. The chain employs TRBV28 and TRBJ2-1; 14 bases match TRBD2. The J segment lost 2 bases and the V segment lost 10 bases, leaving 10 bases of the junction unmatched. Germline CDR1 MDHEN, CDR2 SYDVKM. The CDR3 contains 17 residues. CDR3 loop: CATRGLAGAGTYNEQFF. The CDR3 DNA is TGTGCCACCAGGGGACTAGCGGGAGCCGGGACCTACAATGAGCAGTTCTTC.

V usage is TRBV20-1 and J usage is TRBJ2-7; 13 bases line up with TRBD2. The CDR3 extends over 16 amino acids. Per germline, CDR1 DFQATT and CDR2 SNEGSKA (reference sequence). With V trimmed by 1 base and J by 1 base, 4 bases remained unmatched. The CDR3 loop reads CSARGGTSGTSYEQYF. The CDR3 nucleotides are TGCAGTGCTAGAGGGGGGACTAGCGGGACGTCCTACGAGCAGTACTTC.